This T cell receptor beta chain came from a study of blood T cell repertoires in COVID-19. Turning to the study itself: Acute and convalescent COVID-19 specimens originated in the United States, Italy and Spain.

Participants' own reports of clinical history determined their cohort assignment. Libraries were prepared by immunoSEQ multiplex PCR; TCRdb keeps only in-frame clonotypes and omits some of them. The table shows approximately 280,000 clones, with approximately 88% occurring only once. V dropped 8 bases and J dropped 7; count of bases not matched to a gene: 14. There are 14 residues in the CDR3. Germline CDR1 SEHNR, CDR2 FQNEAQ (reference sequence). The rearrangement links TRBV7-9 to TRBJ2-7; 7 nucleotides agree with TRBD1. This TCR was sampled from a middle-aged woman who had recovered from COVID-19. The sample was PBMCs or T cells enriched from blood (not recorded which). The CDR3 DNA sequence: TGTGCCAGCGGGTACAGGGGAAATTCGCGGGAGCAGTACTTC. Amino acids: CASGYRGNSREQYF.